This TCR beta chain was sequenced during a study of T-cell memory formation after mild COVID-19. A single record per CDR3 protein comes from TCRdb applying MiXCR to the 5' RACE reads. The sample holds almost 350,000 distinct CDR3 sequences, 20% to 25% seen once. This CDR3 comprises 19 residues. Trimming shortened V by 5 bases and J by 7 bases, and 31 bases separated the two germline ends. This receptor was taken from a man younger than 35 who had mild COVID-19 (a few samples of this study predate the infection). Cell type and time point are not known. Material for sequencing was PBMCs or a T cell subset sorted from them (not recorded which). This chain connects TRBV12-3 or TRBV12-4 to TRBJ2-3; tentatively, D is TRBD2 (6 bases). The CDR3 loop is CASSTPRGSGEQRGHTQYF. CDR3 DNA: TGTGCCAGCAGTACGCCTCGGGGTAGCGGAGAGCAGCGTGGTCATACGCAGTATTTT.